This TCR beta chain was obtained from a study of blood T cells in healthy people across ages. Germline assignment: CDR1 SGDLS and CDR2 YYNGEE. This CDR3 is 16 amino acids long. A remark on this clonotype: The antigen is undetermined.

A second PCR of about 7 to 12 cycles used a sample-barcoded 5' primer and a J-beta primer mix. From the 5' RACE reads, TCRdb called clonotypes with MiXCR, one entry per CDR3 protein. The sample holds some 800,000 distinct CDR3 sequences; approximately 25% are singletons and the top ten take roughly 3.5%. General observations from the study: Any changes in expanded clonotypes were possibly confounded, as donor CMV status remained unknown. Per million T cells, TCR beta diversity dropped about linearly as age rose. The long-lived group displayed more naive CD4+ cells, plus higher diversity, than the aged donors did.

A further study also used this sample, focusing on T cells of mothers and their children. That paper states: The study found slightly higher but non-significant overlap in related versus unrelated mother-child pairs.

The gene calls are TRBV9 and TRBJ2-5; TRBD2 aligns across 9 bases. The J call may be incorrect, as the DNA end agrees better with TRBJ2-1. Sequencing was done on a sample of blood. This TCR was sampled from a boy between 10 and 17 years old in good health. The CDR3 sequence: CASSRLTSGYYNEQFF. As DNA, the CDR3 is TGTGCCAGCAGCAGATTGACTAGCGGATACTACAATGAGCAGTTCTTC.